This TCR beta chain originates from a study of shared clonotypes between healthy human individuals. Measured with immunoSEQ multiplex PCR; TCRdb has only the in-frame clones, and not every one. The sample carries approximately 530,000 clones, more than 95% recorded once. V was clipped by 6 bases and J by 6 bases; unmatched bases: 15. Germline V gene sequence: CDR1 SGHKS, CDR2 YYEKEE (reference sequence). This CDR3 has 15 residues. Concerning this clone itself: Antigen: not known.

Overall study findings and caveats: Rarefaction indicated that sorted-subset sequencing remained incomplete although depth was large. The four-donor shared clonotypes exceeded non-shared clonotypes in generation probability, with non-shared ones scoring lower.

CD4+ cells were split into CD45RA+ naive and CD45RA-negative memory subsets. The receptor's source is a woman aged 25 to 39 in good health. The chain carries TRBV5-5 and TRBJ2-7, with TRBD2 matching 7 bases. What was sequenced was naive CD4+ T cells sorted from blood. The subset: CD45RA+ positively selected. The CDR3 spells CASTPRWEGVGEQYF. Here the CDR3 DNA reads TGTGCCAGCACCCCGCGGTGGGAGGGAGTGGGCGAGCAGTACTTC.